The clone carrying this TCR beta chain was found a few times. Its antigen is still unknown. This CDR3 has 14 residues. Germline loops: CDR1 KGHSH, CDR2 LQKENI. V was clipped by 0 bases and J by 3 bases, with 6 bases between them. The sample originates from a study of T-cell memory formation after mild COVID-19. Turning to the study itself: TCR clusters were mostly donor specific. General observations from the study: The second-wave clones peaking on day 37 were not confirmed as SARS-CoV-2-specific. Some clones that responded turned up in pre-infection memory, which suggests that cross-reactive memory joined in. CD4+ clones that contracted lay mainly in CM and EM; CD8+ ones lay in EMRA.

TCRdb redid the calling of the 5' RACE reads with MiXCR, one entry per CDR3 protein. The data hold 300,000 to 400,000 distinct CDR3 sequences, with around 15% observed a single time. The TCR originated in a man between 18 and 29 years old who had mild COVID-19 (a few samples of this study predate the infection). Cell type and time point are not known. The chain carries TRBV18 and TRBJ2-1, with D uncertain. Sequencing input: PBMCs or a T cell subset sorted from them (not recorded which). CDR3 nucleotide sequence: TGTGCCAGCTCACCACCGGAGTTCTACAATGAGCAGTTCTTC. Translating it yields CASSPPEFYNEQFF.